What follows is one TCR beta chain and its context. Its cognate antigen is unknown. The CDR3 runs to 15 residues. The ends were cut back, 3 bases at V and 11 bases at J, with 20 bases in the middle. Germline V gene lookup returns CDR1 MNHNS and CDR2 SASEGT. The data were obtained in a study of Graves' ophthalmopathy and Graves' hyperthyroidism. Recruitment covered hyperthyroidism patients aged 18 to 65 whose new diagnosis was of under 2 months' duration. Amplifying from RNA transcripts, the study obtained TCR beta CDR3 regions. HTBI-primed RT-PCR formed the first round, and a multiplex PCR formed the second. TCRdb re-derived calls from the multiplex PCR reads in MiXCR, one entry per CDR3 protein. The profile shows 1 million to 1.3 million distinct CDR3 sequences, about 40% of them singletons. Study-wide findings and caveats: Distinction of ophthalmopathy from stable hyperthyroidism by a 13-signature model reached approximately 88% sensitivity and 65% to 83% specificity. Among thyroid clonotypes expanded above 0.001 frequency, most also appeared in blood.

The chain has TRBV6-1 and TRBJ1-5; D may be TRBD1 (6 bases). Input material: peripheral blood or thyroid tissue (not recorded which). This TCR was sampled from an adult man with Graves' hyperthyroidism. CDR3 region: CASSEQNRVGETQHF. The CDR3 DNA reads as TGTGCCAGCAGTGAGCAGAACAGGGTCGGGGAGACCCAGCATTTT.